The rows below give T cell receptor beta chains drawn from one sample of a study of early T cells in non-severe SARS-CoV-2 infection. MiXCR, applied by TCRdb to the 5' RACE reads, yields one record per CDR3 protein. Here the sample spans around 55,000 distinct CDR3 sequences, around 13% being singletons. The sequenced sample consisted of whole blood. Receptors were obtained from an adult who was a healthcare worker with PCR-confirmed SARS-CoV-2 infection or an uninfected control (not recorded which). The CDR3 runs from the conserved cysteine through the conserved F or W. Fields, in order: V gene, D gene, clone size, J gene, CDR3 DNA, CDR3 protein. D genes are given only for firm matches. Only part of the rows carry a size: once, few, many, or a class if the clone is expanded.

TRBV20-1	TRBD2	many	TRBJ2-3	TGCAGTGCTAGAGTTGGCGGGGGGCCCACAGATACGCAGTATTTT	CSARVGGGPTDTQYF
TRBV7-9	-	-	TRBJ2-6	TGTGCCAGCAGCATGAGGTCCGTCTCTGGGGCCAACGTCCTGACTTTC	CASSMRSVSGANVLTF
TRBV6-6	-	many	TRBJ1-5	TGTGCCAGCAGTGGAAGCAATCAGCCCCAGCATTTT	CASSGSNQPQHF
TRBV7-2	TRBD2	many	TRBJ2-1	TGTGCCAGCAGCTCCCTGGGGACTAGGGACAATGAGCAGTTCTTC	CASSSLGTRDNEQFF
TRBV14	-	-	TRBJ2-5	TGTGCCAGCAGCCAAGGACCCGGGGAGACCCAGTACTTC	CASSQGPGETQYF
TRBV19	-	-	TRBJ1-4	TGTGCCAGTAGCACAGATCGGACCGAAAAACTGTTTTTT	CASSTDRTEKLFF
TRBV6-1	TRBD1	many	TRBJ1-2	TGTGCCAGCAGAGGACAGGGGAACACCTTC	CASRGQGNTF
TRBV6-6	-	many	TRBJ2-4	TGTGCCAGCAGAGGCCCTGACGAAGCCAAAAACATTCAGTACTTC	CASRGPDEAKNIQYF
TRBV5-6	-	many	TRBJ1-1	TGTGCCAGCAGTTTCCAAGCTAACACTGAAGCTTTCTTT	CASSFQANTEAFF
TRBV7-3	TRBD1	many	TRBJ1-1	TGTGCCAGCAGCTCACAGGGGGCAGGGACTGAAGCTTTCTTT	CASSSQGAGTEAFF
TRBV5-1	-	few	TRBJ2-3	TGCGCCAGCAGCTTGCGGGGTAGCACAGATACGCAGTATTTT	CASSLRGSTDTQYF
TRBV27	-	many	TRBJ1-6	TGTGCCAGCCGGCGAGCAGGGGTACGGGATTCACCCCTCCACTTT	CASRRAGVRDSPLHF
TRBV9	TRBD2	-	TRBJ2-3	TGTGCCAGCAGCGTTGGCGGGGGGGCCCTCGATACGCAGTATTTT	CASSVGGGALDTQYF
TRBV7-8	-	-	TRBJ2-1	TGTGCCAGCAGCTTAGCGCCAGCCCGACGGTCGGGCAATGAGCAGTTCTTC	CASSLAPARRSGNEQFF
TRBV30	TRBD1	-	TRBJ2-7	TGTGCCCGGCAGACAGGGACCTACGAGCAGTACTTC	CARQTGTYEQYF
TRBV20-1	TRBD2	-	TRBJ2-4	TGCAGTGCCGTCCGCTTGATGGCGGGGGGGGCGAACATTCAGTACTTC	CSAVRLMAGGANIQYF
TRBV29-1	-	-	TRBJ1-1	TGCAGCGGGGAGGACACTGAAGCTTTCTTT	CSGEDTEAFF
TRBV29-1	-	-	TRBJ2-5	TGCAGCGTCGGACGTCCGGGCCCCCAAGAGACCCAGTACTTC	CSVGRPGPQETQYF
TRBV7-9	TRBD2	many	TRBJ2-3	TGTGCCAGCAGAGCGCCCAGCGGGGTTTCCCTTCGAGATACGCAGTATTTT	CASRAPSGVSLRDTQYF
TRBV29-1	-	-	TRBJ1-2	TGCAGCGTTGAAGATCCTAGTTACTATGGCTACACCTTC	CSVEDPSYYGYTF
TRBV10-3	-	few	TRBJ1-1	TGTGCCACCTGGGGAAGAACGAACACTGAAGCTTTCTTT	CATWGRTNTEAFF
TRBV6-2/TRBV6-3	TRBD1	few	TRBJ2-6	TGTGCCAGCAACCCACAGGGGGGATCTGGGGCCAACGTCCTGACTTTC	CASNPQGGSGANVLTF
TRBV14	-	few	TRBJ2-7	TGTGCCAGCAGCCCCCTTGGGGGAATACACTCCTACGAGCAGTACTTC	CASSPLGGIHSYEQYF
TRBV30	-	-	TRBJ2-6	TGTGCCTGGAGTCCATACAGGTTCTCTGGGGCCAACGTCCTGACTTTC	CAWSPYRFSGANVLTF
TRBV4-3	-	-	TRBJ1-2	TGCGCCAGCAGCCCTAAGGGGAACGGCTATGGCTACACCTTC	CASSPKGNGYGYTF
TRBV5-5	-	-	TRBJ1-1	TGTGCCAGCAGCGTGGCGGTAATGGGACCCGGGGGCAACACTGAAGCTTTCTTT	CASSVAVMGPGGNTEAFF
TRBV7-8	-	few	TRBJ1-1	TGTGCCAGCAGCAGGACGCACTCCAATGGGTGGAACACTGAAGCTTTCTTT	CASSRTHSNGWNTEAFF
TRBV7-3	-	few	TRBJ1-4	-	CASSPHTGTAKNCFF